Presented here are 16 T cell receptor beta chains from one specimen sequenced in a study of T cell responses to AZD1222 COVID-19 vaccine. Sequencing was performed with immunoSEQ multiplex PCR; in TCRdb, only in-frame clones are kept and a portion is missing. The table includes nearly 110,000 clones, 89% detected once. The sample in question was peripheral blood, obtained on day 0 of AZD1222 vaccination. The receptor source for this set is an adult in good health.

This rearrangement joins TRBV14 to TRBJ2-5; D is ambiguous. The CDR3 spans 12 residues. CDR1 and CDR2 from the germline V gene are SGHDN and FVKESK. V was trimmed by 1 base and J by 5 bases, leaving 5 bases between them. The chain's CDR3 is CASSQVYETQYF. The CDR3, as DNA: TGTGCCAGCAGCCAAGTTTACGAGACCCAGTACTTC.

The CDR3 region is CAISDTRRGNEQFF. The CDR3 DNA reads TGTGCCATCAGTGATACTAGGAGGGGCAATGAGCAGTTCTTC. This chain connects TRBV10-3 to TRBJ2-1; a weak D match, TRBD2 (6 bases). Trimming took 3 bases from V and 6 from J, leaving 12 bases between them. The CDR3 extends over 14 amino acids. CDR1 is ENHRY, CDR2 SYGVKD, per germline.

The chain is built from TRBV11-2 and TRBJ1-1; D is possibly TRBD1 (5 bases). Between the trimmed V and J ends, which lost 0 bases and 6 bases, there was a span of 8 bases. Germline V gives CDR1 SGHAT, CDR2 FQNNGV. The CDR3 consists of 13 residues. Here the CDR3 reads CASSLEAGPEAFF. The CDR3, as DNA: TGTGCCAGCAGCTTAGAAGCAGGGCCTGAAGCTTTCTTT.

This chain connects TRBV6-5 to TRBJ1-1; 11 bases fit TRBD1. Trimming took 6 bases from V and 6 from J; bases not matched to a gene: 6. The germline CDR1 and CDR2 sequences are MNHEY and SVGAGI. The CDR3 length is 14 residues. CDR3: CASRGTGGAPEAFF. The CDR3, as DNA: TGTGCCAGCAGGGGGACAGGGGGTGCCCCTGAAGCTTTCTTT.

The chain links TRBV6-5 to TRBJ2-1, with a possible D match to TRBD1 (6 bases). Trimming took 6 bases from V and 5 from J, leaving 14 bases between them. Germline lookup yields CDR1 MNHEY and CDR2 SVGAGI. CDR3 length equals 14 residues. The CDR3 nucleotides are TGTGCCAGCAGACGGGACACTCTAAACAATGAGCAGTTCTTC. This translates into CASRRDTLNNEQFF.

The chain joins TRBV2 to TRBJ1-5; D may be TRBD1 (6 bases). Trimming shortened V by 4 bases and J by 5 bases, and 12 bases separated the two germline ends. This CDR3 has 14 amino acids. CDR1 and CDR2 (germline): SNHLY, FYNNEI. CDR3 nucleotides: TGTGCCAGCAGTGCTACAGGGTTGCATCAGCCCCAGCATTTT. The encoded protein is CASSATGLHQPQHF.

The V gene is TRBV7-2, the J gene TRBJ2-7; TRBD2 matches at 9 bases. This CDR3 has 14 amino acids. Per germline, CDR1 SGHTA and CDR2 FQGNSA. The V gene end was trimmed by 5 bases and the J gene end by 5 bases; junction bases not matched to a gene: 7. CDR3 sequence: CASSPAGGVDEQYF. DNA of the CDR3: TGTGCCAGCAGCCCGGCGGGGGGGGTCGACGAGCAGTACTTC.

V and J are TRBV28 and TRBJ2-7; maybe TRBD1 (6 bases). Germline-derived CDR1 and CDR2 are MDHEN and SYDVKM. The CDR3 consists of 14 residues. Trimming took off 3 bases at V and 1 base at J, with 10 bases between the two ends. As DNA, the CDR3 is TGTGCCAGCAGTTTGGGGACACTTTCCTACGAGCAGTACTTC. Encoded protein: CASSLGTLSYEQYF.

This chain uses TRBV11-2 with TRBJ1-1; no reliable D call. V was shortened by 6 bases and J by 5 bases, with 16 bases between the two germline ends. In germline, CDR1 is SGHAT, CDR2 FQNNGV. This CDR3 is 14 amino acids long. This CDR3 reads CASSKKGGRTEAFF. CDR3 coding DNA: TGTGCCAGCAGTAAGAAGGGCGGGAGGACTGAAGCTTTCTTT.

This clone was seen ten or more times. This sequence joins TRBV11-3 and TRBJ2-2; D gene uncertain. The CDR3 extends over 16 amino acids. Germline V gives CDR1 SGHNT, CDR2 YENEEA. The V end was cut by 2 bases, the J end by 0 bases, with 10 bases between. The CDR3 bases are TGTGCCAGCAGCTTATTCCAGGACGCGAACACCGGGGAGCTGTTTTTT. Translating gives CASSLFQDANTGELFF.

The chain is built from TRBV6-5 and TRBJ1-1; weak D call: TRBD1 (6 bases). Trimming shortened V by 4 bases and J by 4 bases, and 16 bases separated the two germline ends. The CDR3 has 15 residues. Germline V lookup: CDR1 MNHEY, CDR2 SVGAGI. CDR3 DNA sequence: TGTGCCAGCAGTTCCGAGGGGGGTCGGGGCACTGAAGCTTTCTTT. It is translated as CASSSEGGRGTEAFF.

CDR3 residues: CASSRPGGFSGNTIYF. CDR3 coding DNA: TGTGCCAGCAGCCGCCCGGGGGGATTCTCTGGAAACACCATATATTTT. V usage is TRBV7-2 and J usage is TRBJ1-3; D is possibly TRBD1 (5 bases). This CDR3 comprises 16 residues. The V end lost 5 bases, the J end lost 0 bases, and 14 bases lay between the germline ends. Per germline, CDR1 SGHTA and CDR2 FQGNSA.

The genes are TRBV27 and TRBJ2-1; 10 positions agree with TRBD2. J gave up 5 bases and V 4 bases, and 8 bases lay outside the gene matches. The CDR3 has 16 residues. The germline gives CDR1 MNHEY, CDR2 SMNVEV (reference sequence). CDR3 residues: CASSSTAGGPHNEQFF. CDR3 bases: TGTGCCAGCAGTTCCACAGCGGGAGGGCCGCACAATGAGCAGTTCTTC.

This chain links TRBV10-3 with TRBJ1-1; TRBD1 is a possible D gene (6 bases). V was cut by 0 bases and J by 4 bases, with 18 bases left in between. The CDR3 contains 17 residues. From germline, CDR1 is ENHRY and CDR2 SYGVKD. The CDR3 bases are TGTGCCATCAGTGAGTCGAGGGCAAAGGGGGAGTCCACTGAAGCTTTCTTT. Its protein is CAISESRAKGESTEAFF.

This clone was detected once. The chain has TRBV19 and TRBJ2-7; 9 positions match TRBD1. Germline V gives CDR1 LNHDA, CDR2 SQIVND (reference sequence). V shed 5 bases, J shed 5 bases, and the junction held 13 bases outside the gene matches. The CDR3 runs 16 residues. In nucleotides, the CDR3 is TGTGCCAGTAGTCCAACCGGGACAGGGTGGTTACACGAGCAGTACTTC. It yields the protein CASSPTGTGWLHEQYF.

The chain carries TRBV5-1 and TRBJ1-1; D not resolved. This CDR3 contains 14 residues. Trimming shortened V by 2 bases and J by 1 base, and 9 bases separated the two germline ends. CDR1 is SGHRS, CDR2 YFSETQ, per germline. The CDR3 reads CASSLITANTEAFF. The CDR3 nucleotides are TGCGCCAGCAGCTTAATTACAGCGAACACTGAAGCTTTCTTT.